The 13 T cell receptor beta chains in this list originate from one sample, sequenced in a study of tumor-infiltrating lymphocytes in localized non-small cell lung cancer. Clones were read by immunoSEQ multiplex PCR, and TCRdb kept only the in-frame ones, dropping some. The table shows tens of thousands of clones, with over 60% occurring only once. Material: lung tumor tissue. The source is a human donor with non-small cell lung cancer.

The chain is built from TRBV19 and TRBJ2-2; a weak D match, TRBD1 (5 bases). V lost 5 bases and J lost 3, with 7 bases in between. This CDR3 is built from 13 residues. From germline, CDR1 is LNHDA and CDR2 SQIVND (reference sequence). CDR3 DNA sequence: TGTGCCAGTAGTCCCAGGGACACCGGGGAGCTGTTTTTT. Residues: CASSPRDTGELFF.

This clone was detected once. The chain carries TRBV5-1 and TRBJ1-4; D remains unclear. This CDR3 contains 14 residues. Germline values: CDR1 SGHRS, CDR2 YFSETQ. The V gene lost 0 bases and the J gene lost 8 bases, with 11 bases spanning the gap. The CDR3 DNA is TGCGCCAGCAGCTTGGCTCCCTCGGGGGAAAAACTGTTTTTT. Translation: CASSLAPSGEKLFF.

V and J are TRBV6-6 and TRBJ1-2; D unclear. The CDR3 extends over 14 amino acids. Trimming stripped 7 bases from V and 2 bases from J, with 14 bases between. The germline V gene encodes CDR1 MNHNY and CDR2 SVGAGI (reference sequence). In DNA, the CDR3 is TGTGCCAGCACCCCTGGAGCAGAAAACTATGGCTACACCTTC. It yields the protein CASTPGAENYGYTF.

The chain couples TRBV7-2 to TRBJ1-2, with 9 nucleotides matching TRBD1. Germline V gene lookup returns CDR1 SGHTA and CDR2 FQGNSA. CDR3 size: 14 residues. J gave up 8 bases and V 5 bases, and 9 bases lay outside the gene matches. The CDR3 region has the DNA TGTGCCAGCAGCACGATGGACAGGGGTAACGGCTACACCTTC. Its protein is CASSTMDRGNGYTF.

The chain links TRBV7-2 to TRBJ1-1; 7 bases map to TRBD1. The germline CDR1 and CDR2 sequences are SGHTA and FQGNSA. The V segment lost 2 bases and the J segment 0 bases; nucleotides outside the gene matches: 0. CDR3 size: 14 residues. In nucleotides, the CDR3 is TGTGCCAGCAGCTTAAGGGGGCTGAACACTGAAGCTTTCTTT. This gives the protein CASSLRGLNTEAFF.

The CDR3: CASSTGPTASRTEAFF. DNA for the CDR3: TGTGCCAGCAGCACCGGACCGACAGCCTCGCGCACTGAAGCTTTCTTT. The genes are TRBV7-9 and TRBJ1-1; TRBD1 is a possible D gene (5 bases). Trimming took 5 bases from V and 4 from J, leaving 20 bases between them. The CDR3 consists of 16 residues. Germline assignment: CDR1 SEHNR and CDR2 FQNEAQ (reference sequence). Full variable domain (missing parts from reference TRBV7-9 and TRBJ1-1): DTGVSQNPRHKITKRGQNVTFRCDPISEHNRLYWYRQTLGQGPEFLTYFQNEAQLEKSRLLSDRFSAERPKGSFSTLEIQRTEQGDSAMYLCASSTGPTASRTEAFFGQGTRLTVV.

This chain joins TRBV19 and TRBJ1-1; D is ambiguous. Germline V gene data show CDR1 as LNHDA and CDR2 as SQIVND (reference sequence). Deletions cut 7 bases from V and 5 bases from J, with 11 bases between. The CDR3 length is 12 residues. The CDR3, as DNA: TGTGCCAGTACCGGAGTCCTTACTGAAGCTTTCTTT. It translates to CASTGVLTEAFF.

In this sample, this clone is medium-sized. The CDR3 DNA sequence: TGTGCCAGCTCACCAACAGCGGGGGGGCTGGAGACCCAGTACTTC. The encoded protein is CASSPTAGGLETQYF. The V and J genes are TRBV18 and TRBJ2-5; 10 bases match TRBD2. Trimming cost V 2 bases and J 5 bases; bases outside gene matches: 5. Germline CDR1 is KGHSH and CDR2 is LQKENI. CDR3 size: 15 residues.

This rearrangement joins TRBV18 to TRBJ1-1; D perhaps matches TRBD1 (6 bases). Trimming removed 6 bases from V and 8 bases from J, with 19 bases in between. This CDR3 comprises 14 residues. CDR1 and CDR2 from the germline V gene are KGHSH and LQKENI. The DNA of the CDR3 is TGTGCCAGCTCCCACGGGGGGGGCCAGGGGGAAGCTTTCTTT. This sequence encodes CASSHGGGQGEAFF.

This chain links TRBV7-2 with TRBJ2-7; perhaps TRBD2 as D (6 bases). The V end lost 5 bases, the J end lost 3 bases, and 11 bases lay between the germline ends. CDR3 length: 13 amino acids. Germline V CDR1 and CDR2: SGHTA, FQGNSA. CDR3 coding DNA: TGTGCCAGCAGCGTTAGCGGCTTCTACGAGCAGTACTTC. This gives the protein CASSVSGFYEQYF.

This chain connects TRBV18 to TRBJ2-5; 9 nucleotides agree with TRBD1. Germline-derived CDR1 and CDR2 are KGHSH and LQKENI. Unmatched junction bases numbered 1, after V lost 4 bases and J lost 1 base. The CDR3 is 14 residues long. DNA for the CDR3: TGTGCCAGCTCACAGGGACAGGGCCAAGAGACCCAGTACTTC. Translated, it gives CASSQGQGQETQYF.

J is TRBJ2-7 and V is TRBV7-2, with TRBD1 matching over 12 bases. This CDR3 is 15 amino acids long. After removal of 4 bases from V and 5 bases from J, the junction contained 6 bases not matched to a gene. The V gene's germline CDR1 is SGHTA and CDR2 FQGNSA. CDR3 DNA sequence: TGTGCCAGCAGCTCCGGGACAGGGGGCTGGAACGAGCAGTACTTC. The encoded protein is CASSSGTGGWNEQYF.

V gene TRBV29-1 combines with J gene TRBJ1-1, with 9 bases that match TRBD1. V shed 2 bases and J 5 bases; nucleotides not matched to a gene: 9. CDR3 length: 15 residues. Germline assignment: CDR1 SQVTM and CDR2 ANQGSEA. The CDR3 loop is CSVENYPGQGTEAFF. The CDR3 region has the DNA TGCAGCGTTGAAAACTATCCGGGACAGGGAACTGAAGCTTTCTTT.